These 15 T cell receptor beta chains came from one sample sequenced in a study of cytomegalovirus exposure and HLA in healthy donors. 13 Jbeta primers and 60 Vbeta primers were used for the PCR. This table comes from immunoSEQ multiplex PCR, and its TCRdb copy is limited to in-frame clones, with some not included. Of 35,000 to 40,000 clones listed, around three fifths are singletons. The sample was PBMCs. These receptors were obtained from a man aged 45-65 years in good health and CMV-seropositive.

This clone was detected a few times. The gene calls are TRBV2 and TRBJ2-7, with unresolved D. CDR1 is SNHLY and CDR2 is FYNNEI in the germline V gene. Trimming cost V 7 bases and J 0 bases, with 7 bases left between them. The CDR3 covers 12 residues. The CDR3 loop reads CASNPSSYEQYF. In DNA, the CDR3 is TGTGCCAGCAACCCGAGCTCCTACGAGCAGTACTTC.

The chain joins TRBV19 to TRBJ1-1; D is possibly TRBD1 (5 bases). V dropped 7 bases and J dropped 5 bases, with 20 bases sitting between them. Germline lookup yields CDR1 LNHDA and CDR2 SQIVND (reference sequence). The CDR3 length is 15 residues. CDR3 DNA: TGTGCCAGTAACCCCAGGGCGACCGCGGGGACTGAAGCTTTCTTT. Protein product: CASNPRATAGTEAFF. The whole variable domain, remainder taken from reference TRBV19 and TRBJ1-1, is DGGITQSPKYLFRKEGQNVTLSCEQNLNHDAMYWYRQDPGQGLRLIYYSQIVNDFQKGDIAEGYSVSREKKESFPLTVTSAQKNPTAFYLCASNPRATAGTEAFFGQGTRLTVV.

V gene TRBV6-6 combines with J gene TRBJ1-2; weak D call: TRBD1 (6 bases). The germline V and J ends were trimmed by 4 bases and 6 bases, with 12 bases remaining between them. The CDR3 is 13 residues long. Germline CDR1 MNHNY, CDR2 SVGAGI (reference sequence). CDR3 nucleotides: TGTGCCAGCAGTTTCGCGGGGGCGGATGGCTACACCTTC. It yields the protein CASSFAGADGYTF.

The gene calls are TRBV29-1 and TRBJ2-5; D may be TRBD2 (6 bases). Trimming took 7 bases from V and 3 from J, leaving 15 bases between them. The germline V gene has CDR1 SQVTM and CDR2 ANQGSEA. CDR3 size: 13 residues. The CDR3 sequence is CSAVRGYKETQYF. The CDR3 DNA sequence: TGCAGCGCCGTACGGGGGTACAAAGAGACCCAGTACTTC.

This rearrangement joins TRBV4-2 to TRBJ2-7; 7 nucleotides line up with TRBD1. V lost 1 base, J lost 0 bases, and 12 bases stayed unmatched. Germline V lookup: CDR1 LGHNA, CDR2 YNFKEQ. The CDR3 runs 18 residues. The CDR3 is CASSQVDREIGRSYEQYF. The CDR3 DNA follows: TGTGCCAGCAGCCAAGTTGACAGGGAAATCGGACGCTCCTACGAGCAGTACTTC.

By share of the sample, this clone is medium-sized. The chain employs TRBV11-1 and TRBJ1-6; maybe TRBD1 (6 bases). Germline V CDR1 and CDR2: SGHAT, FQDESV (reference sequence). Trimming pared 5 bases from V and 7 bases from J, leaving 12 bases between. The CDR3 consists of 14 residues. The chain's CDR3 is CASSPGVENSPLHF. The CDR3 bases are TGTGCCAGCAGCCCAGGGGTGGAGAATTCACCCCTCCACTTT.

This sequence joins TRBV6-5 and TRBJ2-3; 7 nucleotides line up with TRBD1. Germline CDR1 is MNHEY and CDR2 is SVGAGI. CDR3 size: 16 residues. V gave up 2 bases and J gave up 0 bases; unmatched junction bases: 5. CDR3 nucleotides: TGTGCCAGCAGTTACGCCAGGACAGGTAGCACAGATACGCAGTATTTT. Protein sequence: CASSYARTGSTDTQYF.

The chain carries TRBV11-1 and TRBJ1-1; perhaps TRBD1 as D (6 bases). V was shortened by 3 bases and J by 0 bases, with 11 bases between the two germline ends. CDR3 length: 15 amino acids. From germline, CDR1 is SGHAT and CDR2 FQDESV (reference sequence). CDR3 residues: CASSLRQAMNTEAFF. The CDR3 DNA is TGTGCCAGCAGCTTGAGACAGGCCATGAACACTGAAGCTTTCTTT.

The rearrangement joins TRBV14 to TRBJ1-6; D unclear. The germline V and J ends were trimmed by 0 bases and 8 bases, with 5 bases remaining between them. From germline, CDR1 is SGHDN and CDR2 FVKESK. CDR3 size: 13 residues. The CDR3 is CASSQERDSPLHF. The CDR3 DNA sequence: TGTGCCAGCAGCCAAGAGAGGGATTCACCCCTCCACTTT.

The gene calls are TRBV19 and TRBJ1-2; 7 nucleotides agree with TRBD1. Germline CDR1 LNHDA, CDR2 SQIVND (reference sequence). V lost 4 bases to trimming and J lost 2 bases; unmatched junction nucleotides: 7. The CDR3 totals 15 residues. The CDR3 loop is CASSTPGQSNYGYTF. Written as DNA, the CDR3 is TGTGCCAGTAGTACTCCGGGACAGAGCAACTATGGCTACACCTTC.

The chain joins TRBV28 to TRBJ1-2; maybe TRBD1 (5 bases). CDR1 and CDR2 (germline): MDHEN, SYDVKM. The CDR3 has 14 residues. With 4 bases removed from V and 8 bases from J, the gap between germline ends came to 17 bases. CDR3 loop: CASSSPPLGGGYTF. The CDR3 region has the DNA TGTGCCAGCAGTTCCCCCCCCCTCGGGGGGGGCTACACCTTC.

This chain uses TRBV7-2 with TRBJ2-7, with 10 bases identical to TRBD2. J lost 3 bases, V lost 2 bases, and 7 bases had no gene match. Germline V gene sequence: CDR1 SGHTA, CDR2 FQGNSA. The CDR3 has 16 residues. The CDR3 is CASSLQAGGLHYEQYF. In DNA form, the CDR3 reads TGTGCCAGCAGCTTACAAGCGGGGGGGCTTCACTACGAGCAGTACTTC.

As DNA, the CDR3 is TGTGCCAGTAGTATTGAGGGCCCGACTGGCGAGCAGTACTTC. Translation: CASSIEGPTGEQYF. The rearrangement uses TRBV19 and TRBJ2-7, with D perhaps matching TRBD2 (5 bases). The CDR3 has 14 residues. CDR1 and CDR2 (germline): LNHDA, SQIVND (reference sequence). The V end was cut by 3 bases, the J end by 6 bases, with 15 bases between.

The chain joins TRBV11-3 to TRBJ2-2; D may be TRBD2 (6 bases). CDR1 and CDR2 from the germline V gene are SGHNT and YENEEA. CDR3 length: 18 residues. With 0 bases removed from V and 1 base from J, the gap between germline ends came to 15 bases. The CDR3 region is CASSLDYRDGGNTGELFF. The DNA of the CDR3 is TGTGCCAGCAGCTTAGACTACCGGGACGGGGGGAACACCGGGGAGCTGTTTTTT.

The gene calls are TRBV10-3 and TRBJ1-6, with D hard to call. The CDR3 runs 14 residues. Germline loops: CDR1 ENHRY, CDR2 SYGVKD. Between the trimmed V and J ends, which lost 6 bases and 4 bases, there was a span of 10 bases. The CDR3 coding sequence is TGTGCCATCAGAGTGACAACATATAATTCACCCCTCCACTTT. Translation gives CAIRVTTYNSPLHF.